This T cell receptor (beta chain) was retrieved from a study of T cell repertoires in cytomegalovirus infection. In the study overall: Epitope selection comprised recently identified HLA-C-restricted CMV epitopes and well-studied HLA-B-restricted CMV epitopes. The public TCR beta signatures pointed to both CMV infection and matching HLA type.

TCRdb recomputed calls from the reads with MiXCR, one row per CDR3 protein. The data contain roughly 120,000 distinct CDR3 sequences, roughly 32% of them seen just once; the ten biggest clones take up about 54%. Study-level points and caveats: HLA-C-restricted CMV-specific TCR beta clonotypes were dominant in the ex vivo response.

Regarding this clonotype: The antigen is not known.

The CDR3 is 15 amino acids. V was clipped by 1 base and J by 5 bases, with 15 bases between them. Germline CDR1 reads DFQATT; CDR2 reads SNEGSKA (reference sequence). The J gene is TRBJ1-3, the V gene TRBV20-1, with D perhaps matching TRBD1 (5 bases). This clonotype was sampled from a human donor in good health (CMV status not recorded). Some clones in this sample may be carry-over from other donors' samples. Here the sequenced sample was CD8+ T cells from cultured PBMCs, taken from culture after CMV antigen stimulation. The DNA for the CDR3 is TGCAGTGCTAGAGCCTACGGGGACCGCAGAAACACCATATATTTT. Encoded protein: CSARAYGDRRNTIYF.